What follows are 26 T cell receptor beta chains derived from one specimen sequenced in a study of cytomegalovirus exposure and HLA in healthy donors. Profiled with immunoSEQ multiplex PCR; TCRdb holds only in-frame clones, not every one. The data contain 100,000 to 150,000 clones, roughly nine tenths of them singletons. The sequenced material came from PBMCs. These receptors were collected from a woman aged 18-29 years in good health and CMV-seronegative.

V gene TRBV4-1 combines with J gene TRBJ1-5; TRBD1 is a possible D gene (5 bases). The CDR3 is made up of 16 amino acids. Trimming left V 0 bases short and J 4 bases short, with 13 bases between. Looked up from germline, CDR1 is MGHRA and CDR2 is YSYEKL. The CDR3: CASSQDRGNLNQPQHF. In nucleotides, the CDR3 is TGCGCCAGCAGCCAAGATCGGGGGAATTTAAATCAGCCCCAGCATTTT.

The V call is TRBV18, the J call TRBJ2-7; D may be TRBD1 (6 bases). The germline V and J ends were trimmed by 2 bases and 6 bases, with 11 bases remaining between them. The germline CDR1 and CDR2 sequences are KGHSH and LQKENI. The CDR3 spans 13 residues. For the CDR3, the DNA is TGTGCCAGCTCACCAGCGACAGGTCCCGAGCAGTACTTC. This codes for CASSPATGPEQYF.

The chain couples TRBV20-1 to TRBJ2-4, with no clear D. Germline values: CDR1 DFQATT, CDR2 SNEGSKA (reference sequence). CDR3 size: 11 residues. Trimming removed 7 bases from V and 0 bases from J, with 4 bases in between. The CDR3 sequence: CSVLAKNIQYF. For the CDR3, the DNA is TGCAGTGTCTTAGCCAAAAACATTCAGTACTTC.

The table lists this clone with a count of one. The rearrangement joins TRBV30 to TRBJ1-5; D is undetermined. Germline V CDR1 and CDR2: GTSNPN, SVGIG (reference sequence). CDR3 size: 15 residues. V lost 1 base, J lost 3 bases, and 13 bases lay in between. This CDR3 is CAWSAEEFYNQPQHF. In nucleotides, the CDR3 is TGTGCCTGGAGTGCGGAGGAGTTCTACAATCAGCCCCAGCATTTT.

The chain has TRBV25-1 and TRBJ1-4; TRBD1 matches 11 bases. From germline, CDR1 is MGHDK and CDR2 SYGVNS. The CDR3 is made up of 15 amino acids. Trimming removed 3 bases from V and 6 bases from J; junction bases left unmatched: 3. The CDR3 loop reads CASSEGQGGDEKLFF. CDR3 DNA sequence: TGTGCCAGCAGTGAGGGACAGGGGGGTGATGAAAAACTGTTTTTT.

The chain uses TRBV5-6 and TRBJ2-7; 7 bases fit TRBD1. Unmatched junction bases numbered 1, after V lost 5 bases and J lost 2 bases. This CDR3 region has 12 residues. CDR1 and CDR2 (germline): SGHDT, YYEEEE. CDR3 nucleotides: TGTGCCAGCAGTGGGACAGCCTACGAGCAGTACTTC. Translating it yields CASSGTAYEQYF.

The rearrangement links TRBV27 to TRBJ1-4; D may be TRBD1 (5 bases). CDR1 and CDR2 (germline): MNHEY, SMNVEV (reference sequence). Trimming removed 7 bases at V and 0 bases at J, with 9 bases between. This CDR3 comprises 14 residues. The CDR3 DNA sequence: TGTGCCAGCAAGGGGCCAGCAACTAATGAAAAACTGTTTTTT. It translates to CASKGPATNEKLFF.

The chain carries TRBV4-1 and TRBJ1-2; D is undetermined. The CDR3 contains 14 residues. V was shortened by 1 base and J by 6 bases, with 12 bases between the two germline ends. Germline V gives CDR1 MGHRA, CDR2 YSYEKL. The CDR3 loop reads CASSQGDTSDGYTF. The CDR3 region has the DNA TGCGCCAGCAGCCAAGGAGACACATCAGATGGCTACACCTTC.

The V call is TRBV30, the J call TRBJ1-5, with D uncertain. The CDR3 runs to 15 residues. The germline V gene encodes CDR1 GTSNPN and CDR2 SVGIG (reference sequence). The ends were cut back, 0 bases at V and 4 bases at J, with 13 bases in the middle. Written as DNA, the CDR3 is TGTGCCTGGAGTGTGTCGGGGATAGGGAATCAGCCCCAGCATTTT. Amino acid sequence: CAWSVSGIGNQPQHF.

The chain employs TRBV18 and TRBJ2-7; D is possibly TRBD1 (5 bases). The V gene lost 0 bases and the J gene lost 7 bases, with 13 bases spanning the gap. The CDR3 is 14 amino acids. In germline, CDR1 is KGHSH, CDR2 LQKENI. The DNA of the CDR3 is TGTGCCAGCTCACCACCGGCCAGGGCCGAGGAGCAGTACGTC. Translating gives CASSPPARAEEQYV.

This chain connects TRBV5-6 to TRBJ2-2; D gene unclear. The CDR3 runs 14 residues. Trimming took 4 bases from V and 4 from J, leaving 11 bases between them. Germline V gives CDR1 SGHDT, CDR2 YYEEEE. CDR3 protein: CASSLGSGTGELFF. In nucleotides, the CDR3 is TGTGCCAGCAGCCTGGGGTCGGGCACCGGGGAGCTGTTTTTT.

In regard to this clone: A read error may produce the germline difference seen at one junction end. The chain is built from TRBV29-1 and TRBJ1-5, with 9 positions matching TRBD1. The CDR3 is 15 amino acids. CDR1 is SQVTM, CDR2 ANQGSEA, per germline. The CDR3 region is CSVEDAGTGNQRQHF. In DNA form, the CDR3 reads TGCAGCGTTGAAGACGCCGGGACAGGGAACCAGCGCCAGCATTTT.

The J gene is TRBJ2-1, the V gene TRBV19; 9 nucleotides agree with TRBD2. V lost 2 bases to trimming and J lost 10 bases; unmatched junction nucleotides: 9. This CDR3 contains 15 residues. Germline assignment: CDR1 LNHDA and CDR2 SQIVND (reference sequence). The CDR3 DNA sequence: TGTGCCAGTAGTATAACGTCTAGCGGGACGCGGGAGCAGTTCTTC. It is translated as CASSITSSGTREQFF.

This rearrangement joins TRBV5-1 to TRBJ2-5; 10 nucleotides agree with TRBD2. The J segment lost 1 base and the V segment lost 3 bases, leaving 3 bases of the junction unmatched. Germline CDR1 SGHRS, CDR2 YFSETQ. This CDR3 is built from 15 residues. CDR3 DNA sequence: TGCGCCAGCAGCTGGACTAGCGGATCCCAAGAGACCCAGTACTTC. Translating gives CASSWTSGSQETQYF.

With respect to this clone: Sequence at one end of the junction differs from germline and may be a read error. The chain has TRBV28 and TRBJ1-2; D gene uncertain. CDR1 and CDR2 from the germline V gene are MDHEN and SYDVKM. CDR3 length: 10 residues. CDR3 sequence (DNA): TGTGCCAGCAGTTCCTCGATCCGGTACTTC. Its translation: CASSSSIRYF.

The chain is built from TRBV6-5 and TRBJ1-6, with TRBD1 identical over 7 bases. V trimming: 7 bases; J trimming: 13 bases; junction bases outside the gene matches: 7. Germline V lookup: CDR1 MNHEY, CDR2 SVGAGI. The length of the CDR3 is 12 residues. The chain's CDR3 is CASTDDRAPLHF. The CDR3 bases are TGTGCCAGCACCGATGACAGGGCCCCCCTCCACTTT.

The CDR3 sequence: CASSSLTTGGESNQPQHF. As DNA, the CDR3 is TGTGCCAGCAGTTCATTAACTACAGGGGGCGAAAGCAATCAGCCCCAGCATTTT. This chain uses TRBV28 with TRBJ1-5, with 9 bases identical to TRBD1. J lost 1 base, V lost 4 bases, and 11 bases had no gene match. CDR3 length: 18 residues. Germline CDR1 is MDHEN and CDR2 is SYDVKM.

The rearrangement uses TRBV7-9 and TRBJ2-7; the D is unclear. Trimming cost V 2 bases and J 0 bases, with 11 bases left between them. The CDR3 is made up of 15 amino acids. The germline V gene has CDR1 SEHNR and CDR2 FQNEAQ (reference sequence). CDR3 residues: CASSLQAELSYEQYF. The CDR3 coding sequence is TGTGCCAGCAGCTTACAAGCCGAACTCTCCTACGAGCAGTACTTC. Full variable domain (missing parts from reference TRBV7-9 and TRBJ2-7): DTGVSQNPRHKITKRGQNVTFRCDPISEHNRLYWYRQTLGQGPEFLTYFQNEAQLEKSRLLSDRFSAERPKGSFSTLEIQRTEQGDSAMYLCASSLQAELSYEQYFGPGTRLTVT.

V usage is TRBV5-8 and J usage is TRBJ2-2, with TRBD2 matching over 10 bases. Trimming took 4 bases from V and 3 from J; bases not matched to a gene: 6. Germline lookup yields CDR1 SGHTS and CDR2 YDEGEE. This CDR3 is 16 amino acids long. CDR3 sequence reads: CASSRGTSAYTGELFF. As DNA, the CDR3 is TGTGCCAGCAGCCGGGGGACTAGCGCATACACCGGGGAGCTGTTTTTT.

The chain couples TRBV27 to TRBJ2-7; 11 positions agree with TRBD2. The CDR3 spans 15 residues. Germline V lookup: CDR1 MNHEY, CDR2 SMNVEV (reference sequence). V gave up 5 bases and J gave up 5 bases; unmatched junction bases: 8. This CDR3 reads CASSPALAGGNEQYF. CDR3 nucleotides: TGTGCCAGCAGTCCGGCCTTAGCGGGAGGGAACGAGCAGTACTTC.

The V call is TRBV5-4, the J call TRBJ2-6; maybe TRBD1 (6 bases). The CDR3 extends over 15 amino acids. Germline loops: CDR1 SGHNT, CDR2 YYREEE (reference sequence). V was trimmed by 4 bases and J by 4 bases, leaving 12 bases between them. The CDR3 loop reads CASSPGVTGANVLTF. For the CDR3, the DNA is TGTGCCAGCAGCCCAGGGGTTACCGGGGCCAACGTCCTGACTTTC.

V is TRBV18 and J is TRBJ1-1; D not certain. This CDR3 spans 17 amino acids. V gave up 0 bases and J gave up 1 base, with 15 bases separating them. Germline-derived CDR1 and CDR2 are KGHSH and LQKENI. CDR3 in DNA: TGTGCCAGCTCACCACCTAAGACGGCGGGTGGGAACACTGAAGCTTTCTTT. This translates into CASSPPKTAGGNTEAFF.

The V gene is TRBV30, the J gene TRBJ2-5; 8 bases agree with TRBD2. V gave up 4 bases and J gave up 2 bases; unmatched junction bases: 9. The CDR3 runs to 15 residues. CDR1 and CDR2 from the germline V gene are GTSNPN and SVGIG (reference sequence). CDR3 protein: CAWNHFGRVQETQYF. Written as DNA, the CDR3 is TGTGCCTGGAACCACTTCGGGAGGGTACAAGAGACCCAGTACTTC.

In its sample, this clone was seen once. The gene calls are TRBV4-3 and TRBJ2-2; a possible D gene is TRBD1 (6 bases). Germline V gene lookup returns CDR1 LGHNA and CDR2 YSLEER. V dropped 3 bases and J dropped 7 bases, with 9 bases sitting between them. The CDR3 consists of 13 residues. The CDR3 bases are TGCGCCAGCAGCCAGGGGGCGGGCGGGGAGCTGTTTTTT. Protein: CASSQGAGGELFF.

This rearrangement joins TRBV18 to TRBJ1-1; a possible D gene is TRBD1 (6 bases). Between the trimmed V and J ends, which lost 6 bases and 1 base, there was a span of 12 bases. CDR3 size: 14 residues. Germline loops: CDR1 KGHSH, CDR2 LQKENI. The CDR3 nucleotides are TGTGCCAGCTCGGGCCCGGGACAGAACACTGAAGCTTTCTTT. Protein sequence: CASSGPGQNTEAFF. The full variable domain, rest sourced from reference TRBV18 and TRBJ1-1, is NAGVMQNPRHLVRRRGQEARLRCSPMKGHSHVYWYRQLPEEGLKFMVYLQKENIIDESGMPKERFSAEFPKEGPSILRIQQVVRGDSAAYFCASSGPGQNTEAFFGQGTRLTVV.

This clone occurred once. The chain recombines TRBV19 with TRBJ2-1; D not resolved. The germline V gene encodes CDR1 LNHDA and CDR2 SQIVND (reference sequence). The CDR3 covers 12 residues. V was clipped by 4 bases and J by 4 bases, with 5 bases between them. CDR3 residues: CASSTKYNEQFF. The DNA for the CDR3 is TGTGCCAGTAGTACAAAATACAATGAGCAGTTCTTC.